This is a list of T cell receptor beta chains from one sample in a study of cytomegalovirus exposure and HLA in healthy donors. Generated by immunoSEQ multiplex PCR, the TCRdb table keeps only in-frame clones and is missing some. The data hold 120,000 to 150,000 clones, with around 79% observed a single time. Specimen: PBMCs. Receptors originate from a woman aged 45-59 years in good health and CMV-seropositive. CDR3s include the opening cysteine and the closing phenylalanine or tryptophan. The D gene is left open where the match is weak. The size field is filled for only some rows; it gives once, few, many or a size class.

size: -
J: TRBJ2-7
V: TRBV4-1
D: TRBD2
DNA: TGCGCCAGCAGCCAAGAGTATTGGACTAGCGGGGGGATTGGCGAGCAGTACTTC
CDR3: CASSQEYWTSGGIGEQYF

size: -
J: TRBJ2-2
V: TRBV5-6
D: TRBD1
DNA: TGTGCCAGCAGCTGGGGGACAGGCCGACCGAACACCGGGGAGCTGTTTTTT
CDR3: CASSWGTGRPNTGELFF

size: -
J: TRBJ2-4
V: TRBV27
D: TRBD1
DNA: TGTGCCAGCAGTCAACTCCTCGGGACAGGGGAAAACATTCAGTACTTC
CDR3: CASSQLLGTGENIQYF

size: few
J: TRBJ1-2
V: TRBV6-5
D: TRBD1
DNA: TGTGCCAGCAGTTACGCGGACAGGGGATATGGCTACACCTTC
CDR3: CASSYADRGYGYTF

size: -
J: TRBJ2-1
V: TRBV30
D: TRBD2
DNA: TGTGCCTGGAGTGGAAGCGGGGGGGCCCATGAGCAGTTCTTC
CDR3: CAWSGSGGAHEQFF

size: -
J: TRBJ2-5
V: TRBV28
D: -
DNA: TGTGCCAGCACGGGTCCCACGGGGGAGACCCAGTACTTC
CDR3: CASTGPTGETQYF

size: -
J: TRBJ1-6
V: TRBV6-1
D: -
DNA: TGTGCCAGCACGGTCGTACTCAATTCACCCCTCCACTTT
CDR3: CASTVVLNSPLHF

size: few
J: TRBJ2-7
V: TRBV9
D: -
DNA: TGTGCCAGCAGCGTCCGACAGGCACCCTACGAGCAGTACTTC
CDR3: CASSVRQAPYEQYF

size: -
J: TRBJ1-1
V: TRBV7-9
D: -
DNA: TGTGCCAGCAGCTTCCAAGGGGGGAACACTGAAGCTTTCTTT
CDR3: CASSFQGGNTEAFF

size: once
J: TRBJ2-5
V: TRBV9
D: TRBD1
DNA: TGTGCCAGCAGCGTAGGACGGGGACAGTCCGTAGCAGAGACCCAGTACTTC
CDR3: CASSVGRGQSVAETQYF

size: few
J: TRBJ1-1
V: TRBV5-4
D: -
DNA: TGTGCCAGCAGGCAGGGTTTGGACACTGAAGCTTTCTTT
CDR3: CASRQGLDTEAFF

size: -
J: TRBJ2-7
V: TRBV27
D: -
DNA: TGTGCCAGCAGTTTTGCGGGCCCTGCTTACGAGCAGTACTTC
CDR3: CASSFAGPAYEQYF

size: -
J: TRBJ2-1
V: TRBV30
D: -
DNA: TGTGCCTGGAAGGTAAAGGTCGGGACAGAGCAGTTCTTC
CDR3: CAWKVKVGTEQFF

size: -
J: TRBJ1-6
V: TRBV7-2
D: TRBD1
DNA: TGTGCCAGCAGCTGGGCAGGGGGCGATTCACCCCTCCACTTT
CDR3: CASSWAGGDSPLHF

size: few
J: TRBJ2-7
V: TRBV28
D: -
DNA: TGTGCCAGCAGTTTTCACGGACAAGCCTACGAGCAGTACTTC
CDR3: CASSFHGQAYEQYF

size: -
J: TRBJ1-2
V: TRBV30
D: -
DNA: TGTGCCTGGACTCCCATCGGGTCTCACTATGGCTACACCTTC
CDR3: CAWTPIGSHYGYTF

size: -
J: TRBJ2-2
V: TRBV15
D: -
DNA: TGTGCCACCAGCAGAGCTGGCGGAGTCACCGGGGAGCTGTTTTTT
CDR3: CATSRAGGVTGELFF

size: few
J: TRBJ2-7
V: TRBV5-4
D: TRBD2
DNA: TGTGCCAGCACCGGGCGGGGGGGCCCCGACGAGCAGTACTTC
CDR3: CASTGRGGPDEQYF

size: -
J: TRBJ2-7
V: TRBV10-3
D: TRBD2
DNA: TGTGCCATCAGTCCTAGCGGGGATTATTACGAGCAGTACTTC
CDR3: CAISPSGDYYEQYF

size: -
J: TRBJ2-3
V: TRBV28
D: TRBD2
DNA: TGTGCCAGCAGTGGAGCGGGGGCCTACACAGATACGCAGTATTTT
CDR3: CASSGAGAYTDTQYF

size: -
J: TRBJ1-4
V: TRBV27
D: -
DNA: TGTGCCAGCAGTAGGGGCGCAACTAATGAAAAACTGTTTTTT
CDR3: CASSRGATNEKLFF

size: -
J: TRBJ2-5
V: TRBV7-2
D: TRBD1
DNA: TGTGCCAGCAGCCCCCTGGGACAGGGGGCGAGGAGGGAGGAGGAGACCCAGTACTTC
CDR3: CASSPLGQGARREEETQYF

size: -
J: TRBJ1-4
V: TRBV11-2
D: -
DNA: TGTGCCAGCGGCTTAGGAAACAGGGAAAAACTGTTTTTT
CDR3: CASGLGNREKLFF

size: -
J: TRBJ2-7
V: TRBV6-6
D: TRBD1
DNA: TGTGCAGGGACAGGGGTCCCACCAGTGTACGAGCAGTACTTC
CDR3: CAGTGVPPVYEQYF

size: -
J: TRBJ1-4
V: TRBV30
D: -
DNA: TGTGCCTGGAGCCTCGGAGGGTCTAATGAAAAACTGTTTTTT
CDR3: CAWSLGGSNEKLFF

size: -
J: TRBJ2-3
V: TRBV15
D: -
DNA: TGTGCCACCAGCATTTCTAGGACAGATACGCAGTATTTT
CDR3: CATSISRTDTQYF

size: -
J: TRBJ2-3
V: TRBV4-2
D: TRBD1
DNA: TGTGCCAGCAGCCAAAGCCAGACAGGGGGTATAGATACGCAGTATTTT
CDR3: CASSQSQTGGIDTQYF

size: -
J: TRBJ1-1
V: TRBV5-1
D: -
DNA: TGCGCCAGCAGAAGAGTACAGGGAATGAACACTGAAGCTTTCTTT
CDR3: CASRRVQGMNTEAFF

size: -
J: TRBJ1-4
V: TRBV5-1
D: -
DNA: TGCGCCAGCAGCAACCCCTACGGGAATACTAATGAAAAACTGTTTTTT
CDR3: CASSNPYGNTNEKLFF

size: -
J: TRBJ2-1
V: TRBV4-1
D: TRBD1
DNA: TGCGCCAGCAGCCAAGAGTGGACAGGGGGCGGATACAATGAGCAGTTCTTC
CDR3: CASSQEWTGGGYNEQFF

size: -
J: TRBJ2-7
V: TRBV28
D: -
DNA: TGTGCCAGCAGTTTAGTCGACAGCCACGAGCAGTACTTC
CDR3: CASSLVDSHEQYF

size: -
J: TRBJ1-6
V: TRBV29-1
D: TRBD1
DNA: TGCAGCGTCACCGGGACAGGAAATTCACCCCTCCACTTT
CDR3: CSVTGTGNSPLHF

size: -
J: TRBJ1-3
V: TRBV5-1
D: -
DNA: TGCGCCTCCCTAGGCTCTGGAAACACCATATATTTT
CDR3: CASLGSGNTIYF